The 11 T cell receptor beta chains given below trace back to one sample, sequenced in a study of radiotherapy plus CTLA-4 blockade in lung cancer. Assay used: immunoSEQ multiplex PCR; TCRdb lists only in-frame clones, some missing. The data contain 85,000 to 90,000 clones, around 87% of them singletons. The starting material was peripheral blood, obtained from a patient treated with radiotherapy plus ipilimumab. Receptors were obtained from a human donor with non-small cell lung cancer that progressed on radiotherapy plus ipilimumab.

V is TRBV5-1 and J is TRBJ2-7, with 12 positions matching TRBD2. CDR3 length: 16 amino acids. With V trimmed by 0 bases and J by 2 bases, 3 bases remained unmatched. CDR1 and CDR2 from the germline V gene are SGHRS and YFSETQ. In DNA form, the CDR3 reads TGCGCCAGCAGCTTGGTTCTAGCGGGGGGGGCCTACGAGCAGTACTTC. It translates to CASSLVLAGGAYEQYF.

The V call is TRBV11-2, the J call TRBJ2-5; the match to TRBD1 covers 9 bases. Trimming at V came to 5 bases and at J to 7 bases, leaving 5 bases not matched to a gene. The CDR3 consists of 13 residues. Germline CDR1 and CDR2: SGHAT and FQNNGV. The CDR3 protein is CASSIQTGGTQYF. The CDR3 nucleotides read TGTGCCAGCAGCATCCAGACAGGGGGGACCCAGTACTTC.

This chain joins TRBV9 and TRBJ2-2, with 7 bases lining up with TRBD2. V shed 4 bases, J shed 5 bases, and the junction held 11 bases outside the gene matches. The CDR3 is 16 amino acids. Germline assignment: CDR1 SGDLS and CDR2 YYNGEE. The chain's CDR3 is CASSPRGGSGTGELFF. The DNA of the CDR3 is TGTGCCAGCAGCCCCCGCGGCGGGAGTGGTACCGGGGAGCTGTTTTTT.

Here the CDR3 reads CASFAPPGRGLRGANVLTF. The DNA of the CDR3 is TGTGCCAGCTTCGCCCCTCCCGGCAGGGGGCTAAGAGGGGCCAACGTCCTGACTTTC. V gene TRBV18 combines with J gene TRBJ2-6; 8 bases match TRBD1. V shed 7 bases, J shed 4 bases, and the junction held 18 bases outside the gene matches. The germline CDR1 and CDR2 sequences are KGHSH and LQKENI. The CDR3 extends over 19 amino acids.

The V call is TRBV6-5, the J call TRBJ2-5; 11 bases map to TRBD2. V lost 6 bases to trimming and J lost 4 bases; unmatched junction nucleotides: 7. Per germline, CDR1 MNHEY and CDR2 SVGAGI. CDR3 length: 15 residues. The DNA for the CDR3 is TGTGCCAGCAGCCGTAGCGGGGGGGGCGCAGAGACCCAGTACTTC. This codes for CASSRSGGGAETQYF.

This chain links TRBV30 with TRBJ2-3; D remains unclear. The CDR3 consists of 11 residues. Germline V gene data show CDR1 as GTSNPN and CDR2 as SVGIG (reference sequence). V was cut by 0 bases and J by 12 bases, with 10 bases left in between. CDR3 DNA: TGTGCCTGGAGTGTTGCTAGGATCCAGTATTTT. Its translation: CAWSVARIQYF. Full variable domain (remainder filled in from reference TRBV30 and TRBJ2-3): SQTIHQWPATLVQPVGSPLSLECTVEGTSNPNLYWYRQAAGRGLQLLFYSVGIGQISSEVPQNLSASRPQDRQFILSSKKLLLSDSGFYLCAWSVARIQYFGPGTRLTVL.

CDR3 sequence reads: CASSPRTSGRPGELFF. CDR3 sequence (DNA): TGTGCCAGTAGCCCGAGGACTAGCGGGAGGCCCGGGGAGCTGTTTTTT. The chain joins TRBV19 to TRBJ2-2, with 14 bases lining up with TRBD2. V was pared by 6 bases and J by 6 bases, with 6 bases of the junction left unmatched. Germline CDR1 LNHDA, CDR2 SQIVND (reference sequence). This CDR3 is 16 amino acids long.

This chain links TRBV28 with TRBJ2-5; 11 bases agree with TRBD1. This CDR3 is 15 amino acids long. The germline V gene has CDR1 MDHEN and CDR2 SYDVKM. Trimming removed 3 bases from V and 5 bases from J; junction bases left unmatched: 5. This chain's CDR3 is CASSFWTGGLETQYF. DNA of the CDR3: TGTGCCAGCAGTTTTTGGACAGGGGGCTTGGAGACCCAGTACTTC.

The chain recombines TRBV12-5 with TRBJ2-7; D unresolved. V lost 4 bases and J lost 2, with 9 bases in between. CDR1 and CDR2 (germline): LGHNT, FRNRAP. This CDR3 is 13 amino acids long. The CDR3 here is CASGSPQTYEQYF. The DNA of the CDR3 is TGTGCTAGTGGTTCCCCCCAAACCTACGAGCAGTACTTC.

The genes are TRBV9 and TRBJ1-2; D remains ambiguous. This CDR3 region has 12 residues. The V and J ends lost 0 bases and 7 bases respectively, with 7 bases between them. Germline V CDR1 and CDR2: SGDLS, YYNGEE. CDR3 region: CASSVDELGYTF. CDR3 nucleotides: TGTGCCAGCAGCGTAGATGAGCTTGGCTACACCTTC. Together with reference TRBV9 and TRBJ1-2, the CDR3 gives the full variable domain: DSGVTQTPKHLITATGQRVTLRCSPRSGDLSVYWYQQSLDQGLQFLIQYYNGEERAKGNILERFSAQQFPDLHSELNLSSLELGDSALYFCASSVDELGYTFGSGTRLTVV.

The rearrangement links TRBV6-6 to TRBJ2-7; a weak D match, TRBD1 (6 bases). This CDR3 region has 14 residues. The V end was cut by 0 bases, the J end by 4 bases, with 10 bases between. Looked up from germline, CDR1 is MNHNY and CDR2 is SVGAGI (reference sequence). The CDR3 loop reads CASSYSTRGYEQYF. CDR3 nucleotide sequence: TGTGCCAGCAGTTACTCGACCAGGGGATACGAGCAGTACTTC.